The rows below give T cell receptor beta chains drawn from one sample of a study of post-analysis software for immune sequencing data. TCRdb processed the PCR reads anew with MiXCR; each CDR3 protein has one entry. The table lists roughly 540,000 distinct CDR3 sequences, around 34% of them singletons, with approximately 6% in the top ten. The sequenced material came from blood. These receptors came from a girl under 18 with multiple sclerosis. CDR3s include the opening cysteine and the closing phenylalanine or tryptophan. The order of the fields is D gene, V gene, J gene, clone size, CDR3 DNA, CDR3 protein. The D gene is left open where the match is weak. Some rows mark clone size as missing; the rest say once, few, many or name a class of expanded clone.

D: NA; V: TRBV15; J: TRBJ2-5; size: few; DNA: TGTGCCACCAATCCCGGCACCCAAGAGACCCAGTACTTC; CDR3: CATNPGTQETQYF
D: NA; V: TRBV18; J: TRBJ1-1; size: NA; DNA: TGTGCCAGCTCACCACGCCCGGGGCAGGACACTGAAGCTTTCTTT; CDR3: CASSPRPGQDTEAFF
D: NA; V: TRBV5-1; J: TRBJ1-2; size: NA; DNA: TGCGCCAGCAGCTCAGGGGTTACCTATGGCTACACCTTC; CDR3: CASSSGVTYGYTF
D: NA; V: TRBV10-2; J: TRBJ2-7; size: few; DNA: TGCGCCAGCAGTGAGGGACGGATTACCTACGAGCAGTACTTC; CDR3: CASSEGRITYEQYF
D: NA; V: TRBV20-1; J: TRBJ1-6; size: NA; DNA: TGCAGTGCTAGACAAGTATCCGATTCACCCCTCCACTTT; CDR3: CSARQVSDSPLHF
D: TRBD1; V: TRBV5-1; J: TRBJ2-7; size: few; DNA: TGCGCCAGCAGCCGGAAACGCACCGGGACAGGGTACGGCGAGCAGTACTTC; CDR3: CASSRKRTGTGYGEQYF
D: TRBD1; V: TRBV2; J: TRBJ2-5; size: few; DNA: TGTGCCAGCACCCCCGGGACAGGGGGCGGTTCCCAAGAGACCCAGTACTTC; CDR3: CASTPGTGGGSQETQYF
D: NA; V: TRBV12-3/TRBV12-4; J: TRBJ1-4; size: few; DNA: TGTGCCAGCAGTTTAGAAGGTCGGCTGACAACAAATGAAAAACTGTTTTTT; CDR3: CASSLEGRLTTNEKLFF
D: NA; V: TRBV7-8; J: TRBJ2-1; size: many; DNA: TGTGCCAGCAGCCTAACACCGAGGAGCTCCTACAATGAGCAGTTCTTC; CDR3: CASSLTPRSSYNEQFF
D: TRBD2; V: TRBV6-5; J: TRBJ2-2; size: few; DNA: TGTGCCAGCAGACCTAGCGGGGGGGGCGACACCGGGGAGCTGTTTTTT; CDR3: CASRPSGGGDTGELFF
D: NA; V: TRBV5-1; J: TRBJ2-5; size: few; DNA: TGCGCCAGTAGCAGAGGGCAGGGGTCTGGGGAGCAGTACTTC; CDR3: CASSRGQGSGEQYF
D: NA; V: TRBV20-1; J: TRBJ1-3; size: once; DNA: TGCAGTGCCACAGTTGGTGTTGGAAACACCATATATTTT; CDR3: CSATVGVGNTIYF
D: TRBD1; V: TRBV5-1; J: TRBJ1-4; size: NA; DNA: TGCGCCAGCAGCCGGGACAGCCGCACTAATGAACTGTTTTTT; CDR3: CASSRDSRTNELFF
D: NA; V: TRBV6-1; J: TRBJ2-7; size: NA; DNA: TGTGCCAGCAGTGAGGGGGATACAGGGATCATCCCCTACGAGCAGTACTTC; CDR3: CASSEGDTGIIPYEQYF
D: NA; V: TRBV7-9; J: TRBJ2-3; size: NA; DNA: TGTGCCAGCAGCATACAGTCTCCTCTGGCCAATACGCAGTATTTT; CDR3: CASSIQSPLANTQYF
D: NA; V: TRBV20-1; J: TRBJ2-3; size: few; DNA: TGCAGTGCTTTCAGGGGGGATACACAGTATTTT; CDR3: CSAFRGDTQYF